The rows below give T cell receptor beta chains drawn from one sample of a study of memory CD4+ T cells and cytomegalovirus serostatus. Sequencing was performed with immunoSEQ multiplex PCR; in TCRdb, only in-frame clones are kept and a portion is missing. This sample has just over 45,000 clones, with over 70% found just once. The sequencing sample was made of memory CD4+ T cells from blood. All receptors derive from an adult in good health and CMV-seronegative. CDR3s include the opening cysteine and the closing phenylalanine or tryptophan. D genes are given only for firm matches. A row's size may be missing; if present it is once, few, many or a size class.

size | D | J | V | CDR3 | DNA
NA | NA | TRBJ1-1 | TRBV6-5 | CASSYSGIMNTEAFF | TGTGCCAGCAGTTACTCGGGGATCATGAACACTGAAGCTTTCTTT
NA | NA | TRBJ2-7 | TRBV7-9 | CASSSSGGVYEQYF | TGTGCCAGCAGCTCCTCAGGGGGGGTGTACGAGCAGTACTTC
NA | TRBD1 | TRBJ1-1 | TRBV9 | CASSLGTVNTEAFF | TGTGCCAGCAGCCTCGGGACAGTGAACACTGAAGCTTTCTTT
NA | TRBD1 | TRBJ2-6 | TRBV5-4 | CASSLGGQGARGANVLTF | TGTGCCAGCAGCTTGGGGGGACAGGGGGCGCGAGGGGCCAACGTCCTGACTTTC
once | NA | TRBJ1-6 | TRBV9 | CASSVVAGNSPLHF | TGTGCCAGCAGCGTAGTGGCAGGCAATTCACCCCTCCACTTT
NA | NA | TRBJ1-3 | TRBV7-2 | CASSLGAPGNTIYF | TGTGCCAGCAGCCTTGGTGCTCCTGGAAACACCATATATTTT
NA | NA | TRBJ1-5 | TRBV27 | CASSLSGNNQPQHF | TGTGCCAGCAGTTTATCAGGGAACAATCAGCCCCAGCATTTT
NA | NA | TRBJ1-5 | TRBV6-1 | CASSVSGSNQPQHF | TGTGCCAGCAGTGTGTCTGGGAGCAATCAGCCCCAGCATTTT
NA | NA | TRBJ1-2 | TRBV10-3 | CAISESRGVLYGYTF | TGTGCCATCAGTGAGTCGAGGGGGGTGCTCTATGGCTACACCTTC
NA | TRBD1 | TRBJ1-2 | TRBV25-1 | CASSNHDRGDGYTF | TGTGCCAGCAGTAACCACGACAGGGGGGATGGCTACACCTTC
NA | NA | TRBJ1-1 | TRBV5-1 | CASSSVNTEAFF | TGCGCCAGCAGCTCCGTGAACACTGAAGCTTTCTTT
NA | NA | TRBJ2-1 | TRBV6-4 | CASSDSNVGEQFF | TGTGCCAGCAGTGACTCCAATGTTGGTGAGCAGTTCTTC
NA | NA | TRBJ1-5 | TRBV30 | CAWNRISNQPQHF | TGTGCCTGGAACAGGATTAGCAATCAGCCCCAGCATTTT
NA | NA | TRBJ1-5 | TRBV5-1 | CASSLSGYRNQPQHF | TGCGCCAGCAGCTTGTCCGGGTATCGAAATCAGCCCCAGCATTTT
NA | TRBD2 | TRBJ2-2 | TRBV11-2 | CASSLRLAGGFTGELFF | TGTGCCAGCAGCCTCCGACTAGCGGGGGGGTTTACCGGGGAGCTGTTTTTT
NA | NA | TRBJ1-1 | TRBV6-4 | CASRTNQGTEAFF | TGTGCCAGCAGGACGAACCAAGGGACTGAAGCTTTCTTT
NA | NA | TRBJ2-7 | TRBV4-1 | CASSQGPREQYF | TGCGCCAGCAGCCAAGGCCCCCGCGAGCAGTACTTC
NA | NA | TRBJ2-3 | TRBV5-4 | CASSLESVDTQYF | TGTGCCAGCAGCTTGGAGTCTGTAGATACGCAGTATTTT
NA | NA | TRBJ1-3 | TRBV6-6 | CASSTPGLSGNTIYF | TGTGCCAGCAGTACCCCCGGGCTGTCTGGAAACACCATATATTTT
NA | TRBD1 | TRBJ2-1 | TRBV7-3 | CASSSGTGHNEQFF | TGTGCCAGCAGCTCCGGGACAGGCCACAATGAGCAGTTCTTC
few | NA | TRBJ1-1 | TRBV27 | CASSTSTGTAFF | TGTGCCAGCAGTACATCTACAGGGACTGCTTTCTTT
NA | NA | TRBJ1-4 | TRBV19 | CASSRMTANEKLFF | TGTGCCAGTAGTAGGATGACGGCTAATGAAAAACTGTTTTTT
few | NA | TRBJ2-6 | TRBV7-3 | CASSAPGANVLTF | TGTGCCAGCAGCGCCCCCGGGGCCAACGTCCTGACTTTC
NA | TRBD1 | TRBJ2-7 | TRBV11-1 | CASRNNRGDDEQYF | TGTGCCAGCAGGAATAACAGGGGAGATGACGAGCAGTACTTC
NA | NA | TRBJ1-5 | TRBV7-9 | CASSFLDQPQHF | TGTGCCAGCAGCTTTCTTGATCAGCCCCAGCATTTT
NA | NA | TRBJ2-2 | TRBV5-4 | CASSLGPQTNTGELFF | TGTGCCAGCAGCTTAGGTCCCCAGACGAACACCGGGGAGCTGTTTTTT
NA | TRBD1 | TRBJ1-5 | TRBV19 | CASSTSTGGNQPQHF | TGTGCCAGTAGTACAAGCACAGGGGGCAATCAGCCCCAGCATTTT
NA | NA | TRBJ1-1 | TRBV10-3 | CAISATGQSNTEAFF | TGTGCCATCAGTGCCACTGGACAATCTAACACTGAAGCTTTCTTT
NA | TRBD1 | TRBJ1-2 | TRBV6-5 | CASSYGTGGANYGYTF | TGTGCCAGCAGTTATGGGACAGGGGGAGCTAACTATGGCTACACCTTC
few | TRBD1 | TRBJ1-3 | TRBV5-1 | CASSLRTGGSSGNTIYF | TGCGCCAGCAGCCTTCGAACAGGGGGTTCCTCTGGAAACACCATATATTTT
NA | NA | TRBJ1-4 | TRBV6-5 | CASSSNVAEDEKLFF | TGTGCCAGCAGTTCGAACGTGGCCGAGGATGAAAAACTGTTTTTT
once | TRBD1 | TRBJ1-2 | TRBV4-1 | CASSQNTGEGYGYTF | TGCGCCAGCAGCCAAAATACAGGGGAGGGCTATGGCTACACCTTC
NA | TRBD2 | TRBJ2-7 | TRBV9 | CASSPTPAGASYEQYF | TGTGCCAGCAGCCCCACCCCAGCGGGAGCCTCCTACGAGCAGTACTTC
NA | NA | TRBJ2-2 | TRBV5-1 | CASSLGVAGATGELFF | TGCGCCAGCAGCCTCGGGGTGGCAGGGGCCACCGGGGAGCTGTTTTTT
NA | NA | TRBJ2-7 | TRBV28 | CASCGPYYEQYF | TGTGCCAGCTGTGGGCCTTACTACGAGCAGTACTTC
NA | NA | TRBJ2-1 | TRBV10-2 | CASSVGAPGGEQFF | TGCGCCAGCAGTGTAGGGGCCCCAGGCGGTGAGCAGTTCTTC
NA | NA | TRBJ2-3 | TRBV5-1 | CASRGVTQYF | TGCGCCAGCAGGGGGGTTACGCAGTATTTT
NA | TRBD2 | TRBJ2-1 | TRBV7-9 | CASSRGTNNEQFF | TGTGCCAGCAGCCGGGGGACTAACAATGAGCAGTTCTTC
NA | NA | TRBJ1-4 | TRBV7-3 | CASSLKVNEKLFF | TGTGCCAGCAGCTTAAAGGTTAATGAAAAACTGTTTTTT
few | TRBD1 | TRBJ1-1 | TRBV18 | CASSRSGTGPRNTEAFF | TGTGCCAGCTCACGCTCCGGGACAGGGCCCCGGAACACTGAAGCTTTCTTT
once | NA | TRBJ2-5 | TRBV19 | CASSPRQAYQETQYF | TGTGCCAGTAGTCCCCGACAGGCGTACCAAGAGACCCAGTACTTC
NA | NA | TRBJ1-5 | TRBV5-8 | CASSRRTVGNQPQHF | TGTGCCAGCAGCCGCCGGACAGTAGGGAATCAGCCCCAGCATTTT
medium-sized | TRBD1 | TRBJ1-2 | TRBV5-1 | CASSLEGTGERYGYTF | TGCGCCAGCAGCTTGGAAGGTACAGGGGAGAGGTATGGCTACACCTTC
NA | TRBD1 | TRBJ2-7 | TRBV2 | CASSTGAGEQYF | TGTGCCAGCAGTACAGGGGCGGGCGAGCAGTACTTC
NA | NA | TRBJ1-6 | TRBV25-1 | CASRDTNSPLHF | TGTGCCAGCAGAGATACGAATTCACCCCTCCACTTT
NA | TRBD1 | TRBJ1-2 | TRBV5-6 | CASSWSLGQGTNYGYTF | TGTGCCAGCAGCTGGTCCTTAGGACAGGGTACTAACTATGGCTACACCTTC
few | NA | TRBJ1-4 | TRBV5-1 | CASSLGSGGREKLFF | TGCGCCAGCAGCTTGGGATCCGGGGGCAGGGAAAAACTGTTTTTT
NA | NA | TRBJ1-1 | TRBV2 | CASSTDLNTEAFF | TGTGCCAGCAGCACAGACTTGAACACTGAAGCTTTCTTT
NA | TRBD2 | TRBJ2-1 | TRBV9 | CASSVDGLAGHNEQFF | TGTGCCAGCAGCGTAGACGGACTAGCGGGTCACAATGAGCAGTTCTTC
once | NA | TRBJ2-1 | TRBV6-6 | CASSSTLGVAYNEQFF | TGTGCCAGCAGTTCCACTCTTGGGGTAGCCTACAATGAGCAGTTCTTC
NA | TRBD1 | TRBJ1-6 | TRBV6-5 | CASSQQGSSPLHF | TGTGCCAGCAGCCAACAGGGGTCTTCACCCCTCCACTTT
once | NA | TRBJ1-2 | TRBV7-2 | CASSLAPGVNYGYTF | TGTGCCAGCAGCTTAGCGCCGGGTGTTAACTATGGCTACACCTTC
NA | NA | TRBJ2-1 | TRBV13 | CASSLSPANQEQFF | TGTGCCAGCAGCCTAAGTCCCGCCAACCAGGAGCAGTTCTTC
NA | TRBD1 | TRBJ2-3 | TRBV7-9 | CASSERQGRYGGTQYF | TGTGCCAGCAGCGAACGACAGGGGAGGTATGGAGGTACGCAGTATTTT
NA | TRBD2 | TRBJ2-5 | TRBV6-1 | CASRGVGLDKTQYF | TGTGCCAGCAGGGGGGTGGGACTAGATAAGACCCAGTACTTC
NA | TRBD1 | TRBJ1-2 | TRBV5-6 | CASSSLGRAGGVYGYTF | TGTGCCAGCAGCAGCCTTGGGAGGGCAGGGGGCGTCTATGGCTACACCTTC
NA | TRBD1 | TRBJ1-1 | TRBV6-6 | CASSHQDRGVAFF | TGTGCCAGCAGCCACCAAGACAGGGGAGTGGCTTTCTTT
NA | TRBD1 | TRBJ1-4 | TRBV11-2 | CASSTGQGVTNEKLFF | TGTGCCAGCAGCACCGGACAGGGTGTAACTAATGAAAAACTGTTTTTT
NA | TRBD2 | TRBJ2-3 | TRBV5-4 | CASSWTSGVGDTQYF | TGTGCCAGCAGCTGGACTAGCGGGGTGGGAGATACGCAGTATTTT